Detailed here is one TCR beta chain. From blood CD8+ and CD4+ T cells, the TCR beta chain was sequenced. TEMRA cells were FACS-enriched, while CD8+ and CD4+ T cells were negatively isolated. The CDR3 consists of 13 residues. Trimming shortened V by 1 base and J by 2 bases, and 6 bases separated the two germline ends. CDR1 and CDR2 from the germline V gene are SGHRS and YFSETQ. An amount of RNA that ranged from roughly 0.45 to 1 ug was reverse transcribed with random hexamers. The authors amplified TCR beta CDR3 across 54 Vbeta and 13 Jbeta using immunoSEQ multiplex PCR. MiXCR, run by TCRdb on the immunoSEQ multiplex PCR reads, gives a single entry per CDR3 protein. The profile shows 250,000 to 350,000 distinct CDR3 sequences, 92% of them singletons. The data stem from a study of CD8 T cells in Susac syndrome.

This rearrangement joins TRBV5-1 to TRBJ2-5; D is uncertain. The sequence was obtained from a human donor with multiple sclerosis. The material sequenced was CD4+ T cells from PBMCs. This chain's CDR3 is CASSLFGQETQYF. In nucleotides, the CDR3 is TGCGCCAGCAGCTTGTTCGGGCAAGAGACCCAGTACTTC.